This T cell receptor (beta chain) derives from a study of T-cell reconstitution after alpha-beta-depleted transplantation in children. Study observations and caveats: The origin of alpha-beta T cells about two months after transplant was reportedly several hundred expanded graft clones. It was newly produced T cells that mostly accounted for T-cell counts and diversity one year after transplant. Surviving recipient T cells and thymic progenitors accounted for the high day-60 TCRbeta diversity observed in some patients.

Molecular barcoding with unique molecular identifiers was used for the TCRbeta library. A single record per CDR3 protein comes from TCRdb applying MiXCR to the PCR reads. The sample holds 900,000 or so distinct CDR3 sequences, 16% seen once. Only one count was recorded for this clonotype. The antigen is undetermined. The sample consisted of PBMCs, mostly from graft donor cells, taken 360 days after TCRalphabeta/CD19-depleted stem cell transplant. This TCR derives from a male patient younger than 18 who had a stem cell transplant for acute lymphoblastic leukemia, so the T cells may come from the graft donor.

The CDR3 sequence: CASSEPLFSTDTQYF. In nucleotides, the CDR3 is TGTGCCAGCAGTGAGCCCCTTTTCTCCACAGATACGCAGTATTTT. The chain carries TRBV2 and TRBJ2-3; D gene unclear. The CDR3 runs 15 residues. Trimming took 3 bases from V and 2 from J, leaving 12 bases between them. CDR1 is SNHLY, CDR2 FYNNEI, per germline.